These T cell receptor beta chains were read from a single sample in a study of T cells in Graves' hyperthyroidism and ophthalmopathy. TCRdb recomputed calls from the multiplex PCR reads with MiXCR, one row per CDR3 protein. In the table there are roughly 300,000 distinct CDR3 sequences, around 20% of which are singletons. The sequenced material came from blood. These receptors came from a woman in her 50s with Graves' hyperthyroidism. The CDR3 runs from the conserved cysteine through the conserved F or W. The D gene is left open where the match is weak. Rows may omit the clone size; those that give it use once, few, many or a size class.

cdr3_nt: TGTGCCAGCAGTTTACAGGGGTACACTGAAGCTTTCTTT
cdr3_aa: CASSLQGYTEAFF
d_call: -
v_call: TRBV12-3/TRBV12-4
cdr3_length: 13
clone_size: many
j_call: TRBJ1-1

cdr3_nt: TGTGCCAGCAGCGGGAACACTCGGGACAGGGGGGCTGGGGCCAACGTCCTGACTTTC
cdr3_aa: CASSGNTRDRGAGANVLTF
d_call: TRBD1
v_call: TRBV9
cdr3_length: 19
clone_size: few
j_call: TRBJ2-6

cdr3_nt: TGTGCCAGCACCCCAAGGAAAAACTCTGGGGCCAACGTCCTGACTTTC
cdr3_aa: CASTPRKNSGANVLTF
d_call: -
v_call: TRBV6-1
cdr3_length: 16
clone_size: -
j_call: TRBJ2-6

cdr3_nt: TGTGCCAGCAGCCTAGCGGGAGGTACCCGGGACGAGCAGTACTTC
cdr3_aa: CASSLAGGTRDEQYF
d_call: TRBD2
v_call: TRBV7-9
cdr3_length: 15
clone_size: few
j_call: TRBJ2-7

cdr3_nt: TGTGCCAGCAGCTTAATCACAGGGAGAAATGAGCAGTTCTTC
cdr3_aa: CASSLITGRNEQFF
d_call: -
v_call: TRBV7-2
cdr3_length: 14
clone_size: -
j_call: TRBJ2-1

cdr3_nt: TGTGCCAGCAGCCTGCCCGGGAGCAGGGAGCAGTACTTC
cdr3_aa: CASSLPGSREQYF
d_call: -
v_call: TRBV3-1
cdr3_length: 13
clone_size: many
j_call: TRBJ2-7

cdr3_nt: TGTGCCATCAGTGGACGTTTCCGAGGGCACAATGAGCAGTTCTTC
cdr3_aa: CAISGRFRGHNEQFF
d_call: -
v_call: TRBV10-3
cdr3_length: 15
clone_size: -
j_call: TRBJ2-1

cdr3_nt: TGTGCCAGCAGTACACTAGCGGGGGGGCCGGAGACCCAGTACTTC
cdr3_aa: CASSTLAGGPETQYF
d_call: TRBD2
v_call: TRBV28
cdr3_length: 15
clone_size: many
j_call: TRBJ2-5

cdr3_nt: TGTGCCAGCAGTCTTAGCGGGAGTTCGAACGAGCAGTACTTC
cdr3_aa: CASSLSGSSNEQYF
d_call: TRBD2
v_call: TRBV12-3/TRBV12-4
cdr3_length: 14
clone_size: many
j_call: TRBJ2-7

cdr3_nt: TGTGCCACCAGCAGAGAGAACAGGGTGGGAAATGGCTACACCTTC
cdr3_aa: CATSRENRVGNGYTF
d_call: -
v_call: TRBV15
cdr3_length: 15
clone_size: -
j_call: TRBJ1-2

cdr3_nt: TGCGCCAGCAGCCCACAGGGGGGCACCACTGAAGCTTTCTTT
cdr3_aa: CASSPQGGTTEAFF
d_call: TRBD1
v_call: TRBV5-1
cdr3_length: 14
clone_size: many
j_call: TRBJ1-1

cdr3_nt: TGTGCCAGCAGTTGGGGTCCGAACACTGAAGCTTTCTTT
cdr3_aa: CASSWGPNTEAFF
d_call: -
v_call: TRBV6-1
cdr3_length: 13
clone_size: many
j_call: TRBJ1-1

cdr3_nt: TGTGCCAGCAGTCTCCGAGGAGGGGAGACCCAGTACTTC
cdr3_aa: CASSLRGGETQYF
d_call: -
v_call: TRBV2
cdr3_length: 13
clone_size: many
j_call: TRBJ2-5

cdr3_nt: TGTGCCAGCAGCTTACGCGGGATCTTGGGGACTGAAGCTTTCTTT
cdr3_aa: CASSLRGILGTEAFF
d_call: -
v_call: TRBV11-1
cdr3_length: 15
clone_size: -
j_call: TRBJ1-1

cdr3_nt: TGCGCCAGCAGCCAAGCCCCAAACCCATTTAATGAGCAGTTCTTC
cdr3_aa: CASSQAPNPFNEQFF
d_call: -
v_call: TRBV4-1
cdr3_length: 15
clone_size: -
j_call: TRBJ2-1

cdr3_nt: TGTGCCAGCAGTTCGGGGGGAACGGGCACAGATACGCAGTATTTT
cdr3_aa: CASSSGGTGTDTQYF
d_call: TRBD2
v_call: TRBV28
cdr3_length: 15
clone_size: -
j_call: TRBJ2-3

cdr3_nt: TGTGCCAGCGCGGGGGGGGACAGATACAATGAGCAGTTCTTC
cdr3_aa: CASAGGDRYNEQFF
d_call: TRBD2
v_call: TRBV6-1
cdr3_length: 14
clone_size: -
j_call: TRBJ2-1

cdr3_nt: TGTGCCAGCAGCCAAGATCGGACTAGCGGGTGGCGTGAGCAGTTCTTC
cdr3_aa: CASSQDRTSGWREQFF
d_call: TRBD2
v_call: TRBV14
cdr3_length: 16
clone_size: -
j_call: TRBJ2-1

cdr3_nt: TGTGCCAGTCGGGGAGCAGGGGGGGACACTGAAGCTTTCTTT
cdr3_aa: CASRGAGGDTEAFF
d_call: TRBD1
v_call: TRBV19
cdr3_length: 14
clone_size: -
j_call: TRBJ1-1

cdr3_nt: TGTGCCAGCATGGTGGGGGGCCAGGCCAAAAACATTCAGTACTTC
cdr3_aa: CASMVGGQAKNIQYF
d_call: -
v_call: TRBV6-1
cdr3_length: 15
clone_size: few
j_call: TRBJ2-4

cdr3_nt: TGTGCCACCAGTGAGGGGACAGTGAACACTGAAGCTTTCTTT
cdr3_aa: CATSEGTVNTEAFF
d_call: TRBD1
v_call: TRBV24-1
cdr3_length: 14
clone_size: many
j_call: TRBJ1-1

cdr3_nt: TGTGCCAGCAGCCAAGACCCGGGGACTAGCGGGAGGGACTACAATGAGCAGTTCTTC
cdr3_aa: CASSQDPGTSGRDYNEQFF
d_call: TRBD2
v_call: TRBV3-1
cdr3_length: 19
clone_size: many
j_call: TRBJ2-1

cdr3_nt: TGCAGTGCTAGTAGGGTTGATGAAGAAAAACTGTTTTTT
cdr3_aa: CSASRVDEEKLFF
d_call: -
v_call: TRBV20-1
cdr3_length: 13
clone_size: -
j_call: TRBJ1-4

cdr3_nt: TGTGCCAGCAGTGAACTCTCTGAACCCAGAACCCAGTACTTC
cdr3_aa: CASSELSEPRTQYF
d_call: -
v_call: TRBV2
cdr3_length: 14
clone_size: once
j_call: TRBJ2-5

cdr3_nt: TGTGCCAGCAGTTCTGGACTGTACCAAGAGACCCAGTACTTC
cdr3_aa: CASSSGLYQETQYF
d_call: -
v_call: TRBV7-8
cdr3_length: 14
clone_size: many
j_call: TRBJ2-5

cdr3_nt: TGCAGTGCTATCACCACGGGGGGGGCCCAAGATACGCAGTATTTT
cdr3_aa: CSAITTGGAQDTQYF
d_call: TRBD2
v_call: TRBV20-1
cdr3_length: 15
clone_size: few
j_call: TRBJ2-3

cdr3_nt: TGTGCCAGCAGCCAAACCGGGACTAGGGGGTACAATGAGCAGTTCTTC
cdr3_aa: CASSQTGTRGYNEQFF
d_call: TRBD2
v_call: TRBV7-2
cdr3_length: 16
clone_size: many
j_call: TRBJ2-1

cdr3_nt: TGTGCCAGCAGTGAAGCTGGCGGGTTCTCCTACGAGCAGTACTTC
cdr3_aa: CASSEAGGFSYEQYF
d_call: -
v_call: TRBV6-1
cdr3_length: 15
clone_size: -
j_call: TRBJ2-7

cdr3_nt: TGTGCCAGCAGCCGCCTTTACGAGCAGTACTTC
cdr3_aa: CASSRLYEQYF
d_call: -
v_call: TRBV3-1
cdr3_length: 11
clone_size: many
j_call: TRBJ2-7